This TCR beta chain was identified during a study of blood T cell repertoires in COVID-19. Study background: Some COVID-19 samples were acute and others convalescent; all came from the United States, Italy and Spain.

The V gene's germline CDR1 is LNHDA and CDR2 SQIVND (reference sequence). V lost 5 bases to trimming and J lost 9 bases, with 20 bases between them. This CDR3 spans 15 amino acids. Patients of the Seattle cohort, enrolled during active infection, were followed longitudinally. Source study methods: Estimation of nucleated cell counts was performed using reference gene primer amplification. The table came from immunoSEQ multiplex PCR; TCRdb's copy has only in-frame clones and leaves some out. V and J calls and clone size are as listed in that table; D and trimming were resolved from the DNA. This sample carries about 150,000 clones, around 87% of them seen once, and the ten largest clones take under 0.65%.

The sequence came from a man aged 60 to 75 with COVID-19, enrolled during active disease. Input material: peripheral blood. V is TRBV19 and J is TRBJ1-5, with D possibly matching TRBD1 (6 bases). The CDR3 protein is CASSSRDNSYRPQHF. The CDR3 DNA is TGTGCCAGTAGTTCTCGGGACAACTCGTATCGGCCCCAGCATTTT. Full variable domain (outside the CDR3, taken from reference TRBV19 and TRBJ1-5): DGGITQSPKYLFRKEGQNVTLSCEQNLNHDAMYWYRQDPGQGLRLIYYSQIVNDFQKGDIAEGYSVSREKKESFPLTVTSAQKNPTAFYLCASSSRDNSYRPQHFGDGTRLSIL.